This paragraph reports one T cell receptor (beta chain). Time point denoted: pretreatment peripheral blood. The CDR3 is 14 amino acids. CDR1 and CDR2 from the germline V gene are MGHRA and YSYEKL. With 0 bases removed from V and 4 bases from J, the gap between germline ends came to 9 bases. The data were taken from a study of PD-L1 blockade in urothelial cancer. Each PCR reaction had synthetic TCR analog templates spiked into it. Sequenced by immunoSEQ multiplex PCR; TCRdb stores in-frame clones only, minus some. The sample lists 50,000 or so clones, around 83% occurring once. The receptor was isolated from a man between 60 and 70 years old with urothelial cancer. Material: PBMCs, obtained around atezolizumab (anti-PD-L1) treatment. The V call is TRBV4-1, the J call TRBJ1-1; possible D gene TRBD1, 5 bases. CDR3 nucleotides: TGCGCCAGCAGCCAAGACAGGGAAAGCACTGAAGCTTTCTTT. Residues: CASSQDRESTEAFF.